Below, 20 T cell receptor beta chains from the same sample are listed, as sequenced in a study of human T cells and chemical hapten exposure (dated by TCRdb to 2020 to 2023). According to the study, the label for this sample's time point signals: pre-sensitization, week 0. The sample's treatment or condition, from its label and the paper: therapeutic diphenylcyclopropenone sensitization with weekly scalp DPC. Library prep was done by RACE. The data were produced on a NextSeq 500. TCRdb took the public reads, trimmed them with fastp at Q25, ran MiXCR for clone calling and kept in-frame beta chains. When rows share a CDR3 protein, they turn into one entry using the most common DNA and genes. The sample table contains 45,000 to 65,000 distinct CDR3 sequences; only one count was recorded for more than 8% of them. In total, the top ten clones hold around 10% of the sample. Source: whole blood, taken in connection with sensitization to the hapten diphenylcyclopropenone (DPC). The receptors originated from a man in his forties or fifties with alopecia areata. Some clones in this sample may be carry-over from other donors' samples.

The table lists this clonotype with many counts. The chain joins TRBV3-1 to TRBJ1-6; D gene ambiguous. Germline CDR1 LGHDT, CDR2 YNNKEL (reference sequence). The CDR3 consists of 17 residues. V was shortened by 1 base and J by 0 bases, with 10 bases between the two germline ends. CDR3 DNA sequence: TGTGCCAGCAGCCAAGTCGGCGGGAGCTCCTATAATTCACCCCTCCACTTT. Its translation is CASSQVGGSSYNSPLHF.

This clonotype was counted between two and nine times. The chain couples TRBV28 to TRBJ2-7; D is uncertain. This CDR3 contains 11 residues. Germline V lookup: CDR1 MDHEN, CDR2 SYDVKM. Trimming stripped 6 bases from V and 3 bases from J, with 6 bases between. This CDR3 reads CASSWNYEQYF. CDR3 bases: TGTGCCAGCAGCTGGAACTACGAGCAGTACTTC.

The chain employs TRBV6-2 or TRBV6-3 and TRBJ2-1, with TRBD2 matching over 8 bases. CDR1 and CDR2 from the germline V gene are MNHEY and SVGEGT. CDR3 length equals 17 residues. With V trimmed by 3 bases and J by 7 bases, 14 bases remained unmatched. The CDR3 is CASSYGGGLGGRNEQFF. The CDR3 bases are TGTGCCAGCAGTTATGGGGGTGGTCTAGGCGGGAGGAATGAGCAGTTCTTC.

V gene TRBV28 combines with J gene TRBJ2-3, with TRBD2 matching 8 bases. The CDR3 is made up of 20 amino acids. Trimming at V came to 3 bases and at J to 1 base, leaving 18 bases not matched to a gene. The germline V gene encodes CDR1 MDHEN and CDR2 SYDVKM. The CDR3 coding sequence is TGTGCCAGCAGTTTCAACCCTCGGAGGGGTACGACTAGCGGCACAGATACGCAGTATTTT. Amino acids: CASSFNPRRGTTSGTDTQYF. Full variable domain (rest looked up from reference TRBV28 and TRBJ2-3): DVKVTQSSRYLVKRTGEKVFLECVQDMDHENMFWYRQDPGLGLRLIYFSYDVKMKEKGDIPEGYSVSREKKERFSLILESASTNQTSMYLCASSFNPRRGTTSGTDTQYFGPGTRLTVL.

This clonotype was detected many times. The V gene is TRBV28, the J gene TRBJ2-7, with TRBD1 as a possible D gene (5 bases). The CDR3 is made up of 13 amino acids. The V gene's germline CDR1 is MDHEN and CDR2 SYDVKM. V was pared by 7 bases and J by 0 bases, with 10 bases between. The CDR3 DNA is TGTGCCAGCACGGCAGGGCACTCCTACGAGCAGTACTTC. This codes for CASTAGHSYEQYF.

The chain recombines TRBV20-1 with TRBJ2-5, with D possibly being TRBD1 or TRBD2 (5 bases each). The germline V gene has CDR1 DFQATT and CDR2 SNEGSKA (reference sequence). This CDR3 spans 13 amino acids. The germline V and J ends were trimmed by 4 bases and 0 bases, with 9 bases remaining between them. Written as DNA, the CDR3 is TGCAGTGCTACCGAGGGGAACCAAGAGACCCAGTACTTC. It is translated as CSATEGNQETQYF.

This clonotype has at least ten counts. The gene calls are TRBV24-1 and TRBJ2-5; D is perhaps TRBD1 (6 bases). This CDR3 contains 15 residues. From germline, CDR1 is KGHDR and CDR2 SFDVKD. Trimming pared 4 bases from V and 7 bases from J, leaving 18 bases between. The CDR3 sequence: CATSDQTLQGGTQYF. In DNA form, the CDR3 reads TGTGCCACCAGTGACCAGACGTTACAGGGTGGGACCCAGTACTTC.

The genes are TRBV7-2 and TRBJ2-2; possible D gene TRBD2, 6 bases. This CDR3 is 17 amino acids long. The germline V and J ends were trimmed by 7 bases and 0 bases, with 18 bases remaining between them. CDR1 is SGHTA and CDR2 is FQGNSA in the germline V gene. This CDR3 is CASNFPVGGSNTGELFF. CDR3 DNA: TGTGCCAGCAACTTTCCAGTGGGAGGATCGAACACCGGGGAGCTGTTTTTT.

The V gene is TRBV7-9, the J gene TRBJ1-2; D not resolved. The CDR3 has 16 residues. Trimming took off 1 base at V and 4 bases at J, with 16 bases between the two ends. Germline CDR1 reads SEHNR; CDR2 reads FQNEAQ (reference sequence). CDR3 sequence reads: CASSLDSPILTYGYTF. The CDR3 bases are TGTGCCAGCAGCTTAGACAGCCCCATACTCACCTATGGCTACACCTTC.

This sequence joins TRBV13 and TRBJ2-7; 8 bases fit TRBD2. Trimming at V came to 3 bases and at J to 7 bases, leaving 8 bases not matched to a gene. This CDR3 is 14 amino acids long. Germline CDR1 reads PRHDT; CDR2 reads FYEKMQ (reference sequence). The DNA of the CDR3 is TGTGCCAGCAGCTTCGGCGGGAGGCCCCTTGAGCAGTACTTC. It is translated as CASSFGGRPLEQYF.

This clonotype was picked up many times. The chain recombines TRBV20-1 with TRBJ2-3; the match to TRBD1 covers 10 bases. The ends lost 7 bases at V and 6 bases at J; junction bases unmatched: 4. The CDR3 length is 12 residues. CDR1 is DFQATT, CDR2 SNEGSKA, per germline (reference sequence). CDR3 nucleotide sequence: TGCAGTGGCGGGACAGGGGATGATACGCAGTATTTT. Encoded protein: CSGGTGDDTQYF.

The J gene is TRBJ2-1, the V gene TRBV28, with 9 bases aligning to TRBD2. The CDR3 covers 16 residues. The V and J ends lost 4 bases and 10 bases, in that order; junction bases with no gene match: 14. Germline V CDR1 and CDR2: MDHEN, SYDVKM. Here the CDR3 reads CASSSGTSPREKEQFF. The CDR3 region has the DNA TGTGCCAGCAGTTCCGGGACTAGCCCCCGAGAGAAGGAGCAGTTCTTC.

In this sample, this clonotype turned up many times. The chain uses TRBV27 and TRBJ1-6, with D unresolved. The CDR3 length is 13 residues. Germline V gene data show CDR1 as MNHEY and CDR2 as SMNVEV (reference sequence). V shed 3 bases and J shed 5 bases, with 5 bases lying between them. CDR3 region: CASSFADNSPLHF. The CDR3 DNA reads TGTGCCAGCAGTTTCGCCGATAATTCACCCCTCCACTTT.

This rearrangement joins TRBV7-2 to TRBJ2-1, with 12 nucleotides matching TRBD2. Germline CDR1 is SGHTA and CDR2 is FQGNSA. V lost 5 bases and J lost 8; bases outside the gene matches: 10. CDR3 length equals 16 residues. The CDR3 DNA sequence: TGTGCCAGCAGCCCGAGTTTCGGACTAGCGGGACATGAGCAGTTCTTC. Translation gives CASSPSFGLAGHEQFF.

This clonotype was observed at least ten times. CDR3 amino acids: CASSSPGDGRETQYF. DNA for the CDR3: TGTGCCAGCAGTTCCCCAGGGGACGGACGAGAGACCCAGTACTTC. The rearrangement links TRBV12-3 or TRBV12-4 to TRBJ2-5, with D maybe TRBD1 (6 bases). The CDR3 extends over 15 amino acids. The V end was cut by 4 bases, the J end by 4 bases, with 16 bases between.

There are many counts of this clonotype. CDR3: CSARTANIQYF. In DNA form, the CDR3 reads TGCAGTGCTAGAACGGCGAACATTCAGTACTTC. The rearrangement uses TRBV20-1 and TRBJ2-4; the D is unclear. Per the germline V gene, CDR1 is DFQATT and CDR2 is SNEGSKA (reference sequence). Trimming removed 2 bases at V and 7 bases at J, with 6 bases between. The CDR3 is 11 amino acids.

This sequence joins TRBV28 and TRBJ2-1, with D perhaps matching TRBD2 (5 bases). Trimming left V 2 bases short and J 11 bases short, with 7 bases between. The V gene's germline CDR1 is MDHEN and CDR2 SYDVKM. This CDR3 has 11 residues. CDR3 region: CASSLREKQFF. As DNA, the CDR3 is TGTGCCAGCAGTTTACGGGAAAAGCAGTTCTTC.

This clonotype was recorded many times. The rearrangement links TRBV7-3 to TRBJ2-1, with 9 bases fitting TRBD2. Per the germline V gene, CDR1 is SGHTA and CDR2 is FQGTGA. This CDR3 contains 16 residues. V gave up 0 bases and J gave up 4 bases; unmatched junction bases: 4. The CDR3 nucleotides are TGTGCCAGCAGCTTAACGGGAGCGGGAGGATACAATGAGCAGTTCTTC. Translated: CASSLTGAGGYNEQFF.

The V and J genes are TRBV10-3 and TRBJ2-3; weak D call: TRBD1 (6 bases). The CDR3 runs to 13 residues. CDR1 is ENHRY, CDR2 SYGVKD, per germline. V was shortened by 11 bases and J by 6 bases, with 18 bases between the two germline ends. Here the CDR3 DNA reads TGTGCCGCATCACCAGGGGTTCTTGATACGCAGTATTTT. It translates to CAASPGVLDTQYF.

This clonotype was observed a few times. CDR3 nucleotide sequence: TGTGCCAGCAGCTTAACTATCCAGCGGGGGTACAATGAGCAGTTCTTC. It yields the protein CASSLTIQRGYNEQFF. This sequence joins TRBV11-2 and TRBJ2-1, with 8 nucleotides matching TRBD2. After removal of 2 bases from V and 4 bases from J, the junction contained 7 bases not matched to a gene. CDR3 size: 16 residues. The germline gives CDR1 SGHAT, CDR2 FQNNGV.